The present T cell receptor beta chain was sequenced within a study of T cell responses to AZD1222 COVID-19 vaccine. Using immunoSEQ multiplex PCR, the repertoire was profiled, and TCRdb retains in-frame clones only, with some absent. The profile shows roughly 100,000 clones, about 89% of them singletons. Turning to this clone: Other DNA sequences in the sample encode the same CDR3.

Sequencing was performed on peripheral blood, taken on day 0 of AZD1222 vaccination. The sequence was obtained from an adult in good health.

The CDR3 is CASSRTENTEAFF. CDR3 bases: TGTGCCAGCAGTAGAACAGAAAACACTGAAGCTTTCTTT. The chain carries TRBV6-5 and TRBJ1-1; D is ambiguous. Germline V gives CDR1 MNHEY, CDR2 SVGAGI. The V and J ends lost 5 bases and 2 bases respectively, with 9 bases between them. This CDR3 has 13 residues.